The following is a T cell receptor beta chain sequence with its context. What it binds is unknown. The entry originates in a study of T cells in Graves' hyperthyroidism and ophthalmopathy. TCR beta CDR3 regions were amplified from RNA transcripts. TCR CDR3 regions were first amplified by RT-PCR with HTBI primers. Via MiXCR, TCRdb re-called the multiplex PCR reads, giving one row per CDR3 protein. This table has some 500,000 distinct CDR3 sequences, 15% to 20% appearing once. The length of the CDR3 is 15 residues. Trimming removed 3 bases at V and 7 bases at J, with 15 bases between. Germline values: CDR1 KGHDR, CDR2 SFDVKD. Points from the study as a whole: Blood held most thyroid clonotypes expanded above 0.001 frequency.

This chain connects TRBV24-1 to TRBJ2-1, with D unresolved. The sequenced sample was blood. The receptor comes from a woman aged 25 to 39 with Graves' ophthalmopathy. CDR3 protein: CATSDALGLRNEQFF. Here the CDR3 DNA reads TGTGCCACCAGTGATGCACTTGGGCTCCGGAATGAGCAGTTCTTC.